This T cell receptor beta chain derives from a study of T cells in Graves' hyperthyroidism and ophthalmopathy. The study's findings and limits: The model foresaw ophthalmopathy a median around seven months prior to onset.

This CDR3 has 15 amino acids. V gave up 1 base and J gave up 4 bases; unmatched junction bases: 2. Germline CDR1 LGHNA, CDR2 YSLEER. It was RNA transcripts that yielded the amplified TCR beta CDR3 regions. First-round RT-PCR targeting the TCR CDR3 was performed with the HTBI primer set. In TCRdb, the multiplex PCR reads were re-called with MiXCR into one record per CDR3 protein. In the table there are roughly 500,000 distinct CDR3 sequences, around 16% of which are singletons. Concerning this clonotype itself: Its cognate antigen is unknown.

The gene calls are TRBV4-3 and TRBJ1-4; 8 nucleotides line up with TRBD1. This TCR derives from a woman in her twenties or thirties with Graves' ophthalmopathy. The sequenced sample was blood. The CDR3: CASSQGTGINEKLFF. DNA of the CDR3: TGCGCCAGCAGCCAAGGGACAGGGATTAATGAAAAACTGTTTTTT.